Only a few counts were recorded for the clone carrying this TCR beta chain. Its target is unknown. This record belongs to a study of persistence of HIV-infected CD4 T cells. Cells were stimulated nonspecifically with anti-CD3/anti-CD28 magnetic beads. Sorting of responding CD4+ T cells relied on upregulated CD40 ligand together with CD69. The immunoSEQ assay was version 4, run in survey mode. Profiling relied on immunoSEQ multiplex PCR, and the TCRdb table lists in-frame clones only, not all of them. The table lists roughly 41,000 clones, around 90% of them singletons. Trimming shortened V by 5 bases and J by 1 base, and 15 bases separated the two germline ends. Germline CDR1 and CDR2: ENHRY and SYGVKD. This CDR3 is 16 amino acids long.

The TCR originated in an adult man with HIV who was CMV-seropositive. The rearrangement links TRBV10-3 to TRBJ1-5, with a tentative D call TRBD1 (5 bases). The starting material was CD4+ T cells sorted from PBMCs after approximately 19-hour stimulation, obtained from a patient who received antiretroviral therapy. The CDR3 coding sequence is TGTGCCATCAGTTCCTCGGGACCTGGAAGCAATCAGCCCCAGCATTTT. Protein: CAISSSGPGSNQPQHF.